The 24 T cell receptor beta chains presented below share a single source sample, sequenced in a study of blood T cell repertoires in COVID-19. TCRdb's copy holds only in-frame clones and misses some; the assay was immunoSEQ multiplex PCR. The data contain about 100,000 clones, 86% of them seen just once; the ten biggest clones take up more than 1%. The source material was peripheral blood. The receptors stem from a man older than 75 with active or convalescent COVID-19.

The V and J genes are TRBV7-3 and TRBJ1-1; D uncertain. CDR3 length: 13 amino acids. Deletions cut 5 bases from V and 4 bases from J, with 11 bases between. Germline V lookup: CDR1 SGHTA, CDR2 FQGTGA. CDR3 protein: CASSPLAGTEAFF. The CDR3 DNA sequence: TGTGCCAGCAGCCCCCTAGCTGGCACTGAAGCTTTCTTT.

This sequence joins TRBV11-2 and TRBJ2-5, with 11 bases lining up with TRBD2. V shed 4 bases and J 5 bases; nucleotides not matched to a gene: 9. The CDR3 sequence is 16 residues long. Germline V lookup: CDR1 SGHAT, CDR2 FQNNGV. This CDR3 reads CASSYSRLAGLETQYF. Written as DNA, the CDR3 is TGTGCCAGCAGCTACTCCAGACTAGCGGGATTGGAGACCCAGTACTTC.

This clone has only a few counts. J is TRBJ1-5 and V is TRBV7-2; D remains ambiguous. CDR1 SGHTA and CDR2 FQGNSA come from the germline V gene. The CDR3 has 16 residues. Trimming took 4 bases from V and 6 from J, leaving 19 bases between them. Here the CDR3 DNA reads TGTGCCAGCAGCTACCGGAGCCCTGGGTTGGGTCAGCCCCAGCATTTT. As protein: CASSYRSPGLGQPQHF.

For the CDR3, the DNA is TGTGCGTCAGCGCGGGAATCACTCTCCTACGAGCAGTACTTC. Protein product: CASARESLSYEQYF. The chain carries TRBV9 and TRBJ2-7, with D possibly TRBD2 on 6 matching bases. Per germline, CDR1 SGDLS and CDR2 YYNGEE. This CDR3 spans 14 amino acids. Looking up the rest from reference TRBV9 and TRBJ2-7 gives the full variable domain: DSGVTQTPKHLITATGQRVTLRCSPRSGDLSVYWYQQSLDQGLQFLIQYYNGEERAKGNILERFSAQQFPDLHSELNLSSLELGDSALYFCASARESLSYEQYFGPGTRLTVT.

This chain joins TRBV27 and TRBJ1-1; 7 nucleotides match TRBD1. The CDR3 is 14 amino acids. From germline, CDR1 is MNHEY and CDR2 SMNVEV (reference sequence). V lost 6 bases, J lost 6 bases, and 10 bases stayed unmatched. The CDR3 spells CASRPGQIAAEAFF. CDR3 nucleotides: TGTGCCAGCAGACCGGGACAGATCGCGGCTGAAGCTTTCTTT.

Points on this clone: A read error may account for a junction end that differs from germline. V and J are TRBV14 and TRBJ2-3; 9 nucleotides align to TRBD2. CDR3 length: 16 residues. The germline gives CDR1 SGHDN, CDR2 FVKESK. The CDR3 region has the DNA TGTACCAGCAGCCAAGAACGCGGGAGGGCTACAGATACGCAGTATTTT. This gives the protein CTSSQERGRATDTQYF. Full variable domain (outside the CDR3, taken from reference TRBV14 and TRBJ2-3): EAGVTQFPSHSVIEKGQTVTLRCDPISGHDNLYWYRRVMGKEIKFLLHFVKESKQDESGMPNNRFLAERTGGTYSTLKVQPAELEDSGVYFCTSSQERGRATDTQYFGPGTRLTVL.

V is TRBV7-9 and J is TRBJ1-2, with 11 bases matching TRBD1. Trimming took 6 bases from V and 4 from J; bases not matched to a gene: 7. The CDR3 consists of 15 residues. Germline V gene data show CDR1 as SEHNR and CDR2 as FQNEAQ (reference sequence). The CDR3 loop is CASRPTGTGGYGYTF. The CDR3 DNA reads as TGTGCCAGCAGGCCTACCGGGACAGGGGGCTATGGCTACACCTTC. The full variable domain, in which reference TRBV7-9 and TRBJ1-2 provide the parts outside the CDR3, is DTGVSQNPRHKITKRGQNVTFRCDPISEHNRLYWYRQTLGQGPEFLTYFQNEAQLEKSRLLSDRFSAERPKGSFSTLEIQRTEQGDSAMYLCASRPTGTGGYGYTFGSGTRLTVV.

J is TRBJ2-7 and V is TRBV7-2; a possible D gene is TRBD1 (6 bases). Germline V lookup: CDR1 SGHTA, CDR2 FQGNSA. CDR3 length equals 14 residues. Trimming cost V 4 bases and J 4 bases, with 14 bases left between them. CDR3 residues: CASSSIQGSYEQYF. CDR3 DNA sequence: TGTGCCAGCAGCTCTATACAGGGTTCGTACGAGCAGTACTTC.

This rearrangement joins TRBV24-1 to TRBJ1-5; a possible D gene is TRBD1 (6 bases). This CDR3 region has 16 residues. V shed 4 bases and J shed 1 base, with 13 bases lying between them. Germline assignment: CDR1 KGHDR and CDR2 SFDVKD. The CDR3 is CATSDPQGNSNQPQHF. CDR3 nucleotides: TGTGCCACCAGTGACCCTCAGGGGAACAGCAATCAGCCCCAGCATTTT.

The chain couples TRBV11-3 to TRBJ2-1, with 14 bases fitting TRBD2. The germline CDR1 and CDR2 sequences are SGHNT and YENEEA. CDR3 length: 17 amino acids. The ends lost 5 bases at V and 4 bases at J; junction bases unmatched: 7. The CDR3 DNA reads TGTGCCAGCAGCCAGACTAGCGGGAGGGCCGGTTACAATGAGCAGTTCTTC. This codes for CASSQTSGRAGYNEQFF.

The chain uses TRBV14 and TRBJ2-3; TRBD2 might be the D (6 bases). This CDR3 region has 14 residues. Between the trimmed V and J ends, which lost 4 bases and 1 base, there was a span of 9 bases. CDR1 and CDR2 (germline): SGHDN, FVKESK. The CDR3 nucleotides read TGTGCCAGCAGCCTCGGCGGGGGCACAGATACGCAGTATTTT. Amino acids: CASSLGGGTDTQYF. The full variable domain, completed using reference TRBV14 and TRBJ2-3, is EAGVTQFPSHSVIEKGQTVTLRCDPISGHDNLYWYRRVMGKEIKFLLHFVKESKQDESGMPNNRFLAERTGGTYSTLKVQPAELEDSGVYFCASSLGGGTDTQYFGPGTRLTVL.

The chain employs TRBV5-4 and TRBJ1-4, with 11 bases matching TRBD1. This CDR3 is 12 amino acids long. Trimming cost V 4 bases and J 16 bases; bases outside gene matches: 6. The germline gives CDR1 SGHNT, CDR2 YYREEE (reference sequence). The CDR3 sequence is CASSEGQGVPFF. The CDR3 nucleotides read TGTGCCAGCAGCGAGGGACAGGGGGTTCCGTTTTTT.

CDR3 protein: CASSDRGQPGYTF. CDR3 nucleotides: TGTGCCAGCAGTGATCGAGGGCAGCCTGGCTACACCTTC. J is TRBJ1-2 and V is TRBV2, with D unresolved. V was cut by 3 bases and J by 7 bases, with 12 bases left in between. CDR3 size: 13 residues. CDR1 SNHLY and CDR2 FYNNEI come from the germline V gene.

This clone was counted once. The rearrangement joins TRBV27 to TRBJ1-4; a possible D gene is TRBD1 (6 bases). The V end lost 6 bases, the J end lost 0 bases, and 8 bases lay between the germline ends. The CDR3 sequence is 14 residues long. Germline-derived CDR1 and CDR2 are MNHEY and SMNVEV (reference sequence). The CDR3 nucleotides read TGTGCCAGCAGACGGACAGCAACTAATGAAAAACTGTTTTTT. Translation gives CASRRTATNEKLFF. The whole variable domain, filled in from reference TRBV27 and TRBJ1-4, reads EAQVTQNPRYLITVTGKKLTVTCSQNMNHEYMSWYRQDPGLGLRQIYYSMNVEVTDKGDVPEGYKVSRKEKRNFPLILESPSPNQTSLYFCASRRTATNEKLFFGSGTQLSVL.

The chain joins TRBV9 to TRBJ1-6; 8 bases agree with TRBD1. CDR1 is SGDLS and CDR2 is YYNGEE in the germline V gene. CDR3 length: 14 amino acids. After removal of 5 bases from V and 7 bases from J, the junction contained 5 bases not matched to a gene. CDR3 in DNA: TGTGCCAGCAGGGGGGACAGGATCAATTCACCCCTCCACTTT. This encodes CASRGDRINSPLHF.

This clone was seen more than once but under ten times. The chain joins TRBV12-3 or TRBV12-4 to TRBJ2-1; 10 nucleotides agree with TRBD2. The CDR3 is 13 amino acids. The J segment lost 7 bases and the V segment lost 5 bases, leaving 2 bases of the junction unmatched. The CDR3 region is CASSSGRGNEQFF. Written as DNA, the CDR3 is TGTGCCAGCAGTAGCGGGAGGGGTAATGAGCAGTTCTTC.

The rearrangement joins TRBV7-2 to TRBJ1-1; 8 nucleotides align to TRBD1. Germline V CDR1 and CDR2: SGHTA, FQGNSA. The CDR3 is made up of 15 amino acids. The V gene end was trimmed by 5 bases and the J gene end by 4 bases; junction bases not matched to a gene: 9. The DNA of the CDR3 is TGTGCCAGCAGCCCCCAGCGACAGGGGATCACTGAAGCTTTCTTT. This encodes CASSPQRQGITEAFF.

This clone was found once. The chain combines TRBV18 with TRBJ2-7; 8 bases map to TRBD2. The germline V gene encodes CDR1 KGHSH and CDR2 LQKENI. V lost 4 bases, J lost 1 base, and 6 bases stayed unmatched. The CDR3 is made up of 15 amino acids. Here the CDR3 DNA reads TGTGCCAGCTCACGTGGCGCTAGCGGGTCCTACGAGCAGTACTTC. This codes for CASSRGASGSYEQYF.

This clone was detected once. The chain joins TRBV6-5 to TRBJ2-3; weak D call: TRBD1 (6 bases). The CDR3 is 15 amino acids. Germline loops: CDR1 MNHEY, CDR2 SVGAGI. The V end lost 7 bases, the J end lost 2 bases, and 16 bases lay between the germline ends. The CDR3 region is CASTNRAYITDTQYF. The CDR3 nucleotides read TGTGCCAGCACGAACAGGGCTTATATCACAGATACGCAGTATTTT.

This clone was counted a few times. This chain links TRBV28 with TRBJ1-6; the D is unclear. The CDR3 contains 14 residues. Between the trimmed V and J ends, which lost 11 bases and 0 bases, there was a span of 11 bases. Germline V CDR1 and CDR2: MDHEN, SYDVKM. CDR3 residues: CALRSSSYNSPLHF. For the CDR3, the DNA is TGTGCCCTGAGGTCGAGCTCCTATAATTCACCCCTCCACTTT.

In its sample, this clone was seen a few times. This chain joins TRBV4-3 and TRBJ2-5; D might be TRBD2 (6 bases). V lost 1 base to trimming and J lost 4 bases, with 13 bases between them. The germline gives CDR1 LGHNA, CDR2 YSLEER. The CDR3 runs 15 residues. In DNA form, the CDR3 reads TGCGCCAGCAGCCAAGCGGCGAGGAGGGCAGAGACCCAGTACTTC. Its protein is CASSQAARRAETQYF.

The chain links TRBV30 to TRBJ1-2; maybe TRBD1 (5 bases). The CDR3 loop spans 13 amino acids. Trimming removed 3 bases at V and 4 bases at J, with 12 bases between. CDR1 is GTSNPN, CDR2 SVGIG, per germline (reference sequence). In DNA, the CDR3 is TGTGCCTGGAGGGACATGGGGGGCTATGGCTACACCTTC. Residues: CAWRDMGGYGYTF.

V usage is TRBV3-1 (or the pseudogene TRBV3-2) and J usage is TRBJ1-1; D unclear. This CDR3 region has 15 residues. V shed 1 base and J shed 0 bases, with 9 bases lying between them. From germline, CDR1 is LGHDT and CDR2 YNNKEL (reference sequence). The CDR3 sequence: CASSQGGGLNTEAFF. DNA for the CDR3: TGTGCCAGCAGCCAAGGAGGAGGTTTGAACACTGAAGCTTTCTTT.

The sample holds a few counts of this clone. The J gene is TRBJ2-5, the V gene TRBV18, with a weak D call TRBD1 (7 bases). V was trimmed by 3 bases and J by 2 bases, leaving 13 bases between them. The CDR3 totals 15 residues. Germline V CDR1 and CDR2: KGHSH, LQKENI. The CDR3 region has the DNA TGTGCCAGCTCACCGGCAGGGGGAGGTCAAGAGACCCAGTACTTC. It yields the protein CASSPAGGGQETQYF.